The 15 T cell receptor beta chains in this list originate from one sample, sequenced in a study of shared clonotypes between healthy human individuals. The repertoire was sequenced with immunoSEQ multiplex PCR; TCRdb's copy has only in-frame clones and lacks some. In the table there are about 1.5 million clones, approximately 96% of which are singletons. The sample comprised naive CD4+ T cells sorted from blood. Subset defined: CD45RA+ positively selected. These receptors were collected from a man aged 25 to 40 in good health.

The genes are TRBV5-5 and TRBJ1-3, with unresolved D. The CDR3 contains 14 residues. The V end was cut by 4 bases, the J end by 0 bases, with 8 bases between. Looked up from germline, CDR1 is SGHKS and CDR2 is YYEKEE (reference sequence). CDR3: CASSTVSSGNTIYF. The CDR3 nucleotides are TGTGCCAGCAGCACAGTAAGCTCTGGAAACACCATATATTTT.

The chain links TRBV7-2 to TRBJ2-1, with a weak D call TRBD2 (5 bases). Germline loops: CDR1 SGHTA, CDR2 FQGNSA. The CDR3 covers 12 residues. Trimming shortened V by 3 bases and J by 8 bases, and 8 bases separated the two germline ends. The CDR3 region has the DNA TGTGCCAGCAGCTTCACTAGTCATGAGCAGTTCTTC. It encodes CASSFTSHEQFF.

Points on this clone: Other DNA sequences in the sample encode the same CDR3. The chain is built from TRBV5-1 and TRBJ2-1, with a tentative D call TRBD2 (5 bases). CDR3 length equals 14 residues. Trimming cost V 0 bases and J 3 bases, with 7 bases left between them. CDR1 is SGHRS and CDR2 is YFSETQ in the germline V gene. In DNA, the CDR3 is TGCGCCAGCAGCTTGGGCCGGGACTACAATGAGCAGTTCTTC. It encodes CASSLGRDYNEQFF.

The CDR3 loop reads CASSLTRNPPGELFF. CDR3 nucleotides: TGTGCCAGCAGCTTAACCCGAAACCCGCCCGGGGAGCTGTTTTTT. V is TRBV7-9 and J is TRBJ2-2; D remains unclear. Germline V gives CDR1 SEHNR, CDR2 FQNEAQ (reference sequence). The CDR3 contains 15 residues. V dropped 2 bases and J dropped 6 bases, with 13 bases sitting between them. The full variable domain, its missing parts supplied by reference TRBV7-9 and TRBJ2-2, is DTGVSQNPRHKITKRGQNVTFRCDPISEHNRLYWYRQTLGQGPEFLTYFQNEAQLEKSRLLSDRFSAERPKGSFSTLEIQRTEQGDSAMYLCASSLTRNPPGELFFGEGSRLTVL.

The V call is TRBV5-1, the J call TRBJ2-5; tentative D call: TRBD2 (5 bases). With 0 bases removed from V and 5 bases from J, the gap between germline ends came to 11 bases. The CDR3 totals 14 residues. Germline V gives CDR1 SGHRS, CDR2 YFSETQ. DNA for the CDR3: TGCGCCAGCAGCTTGGGAGAGGGCGGGGAGACCCAGTACTTC. Its protein is CASSLGEGGETQYF.

V and J are TRBV11-2 and TRBJ1-2, with D maybe TRBD1 (6 bases). The CDR3 covers 16 residues. In germline, CDR1 is SGHAT, CDR2 FQNNGV. Trimming cost V 4 bases and J 0 bases, with 15 bases left between them. In DNA, the CDR3 is TGTGCCAGCAGCTACCGCACAGGGACCGCTAACTATGGCTACACCTTC. It specifies CASSYRTGTANYGYTF.

This chain uses TRBV10-3 with TRBJ2-5, with no clear D. The ends were cut back, 5 bases at V and 2 bases at J, with 6 bases in the middle. CDR1 is ENHRY, CDR2 SYGVKD, per germline. This CDR3 is built from 12 residues. In DNA, the CDR3 is TGTGCCATCAGTTGGGGTCAAGAGACCCAGTACTTC. Translated: CAISWGQETQYF.

As for this clone: The same CDR3 also results from other DNA sequences found in this sample. The chain is built from TRBV5-4 and TRBJ2-2; a possible D gene is TRBD2 (5 bases). V dropped 2 bases and J dropped 0 bases, with 8 bases sitting between them. There are 15 residues in the CDR3. CDR1 and CDR2 from the germline V gene are SGHNT and YYREEE (reference sequence). CDR3 sequence reads: CASSLVGANTGELFF. CDR3 nucleotide sequence: TGTGCCAGCAGCTTAGTCGGGGCGAACACCGGGGAGCTGTTTTTT. Variable domain in full (rest from reference TRBV5-4 and TRBJ2-2): ETGVTQSPTHLIKTRGQQVTLRCSSQSGHNTVSWYQQALGQGPQFIFQYYREEENGRGNFPPRFSGLQFPNYSSELNVNALELDDSALYLCASSLVGANTGELFFGEGSRLTVL.

With respect to this clone: At the DNA level, this CDR3 is encoded by other sequences in the same sample as well. The chain combines TRBV28 with TRBJ1-5, with no clear D. Germline V gives CDR1 MDHEN, CDR2 SYDVKM. The ends were cut back, 3 bases at V and 5 bases at J, with 2 bases in the middle. The CDR3 extends over 11 amino acids. CDR3 amino acids: CASSLDQPQHF. CDR3 coding DNA: TGTGCCAGCAGTTTGGATCAGCCCCAGCATTTT.

The chain joins TRBV6-1 to TRBJ2-7; D perhaps matches TRBD1 (5 bases). CDR1 MNHNS and CDR2 SASEGT come from the germline V gene. V gave up 4 bases and J gave up 0 bases, with 16 bases separating them. The CDR3 runs to 16 residues. CDR3 amino acids: CASSGVTGVFSYEQYF. Here the CDR3 DNA reads TGTGCCAGCAGTGGGGTTACAGGTGTCTTCTCCTACGAGCAGTACTTC.

The chain couples TRBV7-2 to TRBJ2-5; TRBD1 is a possible D gene (6 bases). The germline CDR1 and CDR2 sequences are SGHTA and FQGNSA. The CDR3 runs 15 residues. The V end lost 5 bases, the J end lost 3 bases, and 16 bases lay between the germline ends. The CDR3 DNA is TGTGCCAGCAGCGTTATCGGACAGCTAAAAGAGACCCAGTACTTC. Protein sequence: CASSVIGQLKETQYF.

A remark on this clone: This same CDR3 is encoded by further DNA sequences in the sample. This rearrangement joins TRBV15 to TRBJ1-1; unclear D gene. Germline V CDR1 and CDR2: LNHNV, YYDKDF (reference sequence). The CDR3 covers 13 residues. V lost 1 base, J lost 1 base, and 4 bases lay in between. CDR3 amino acids: CATSRGRNTEAFF. The CDR3 bases are TGTGCCACCAGCAGAGGTAGGAACACTGAAGCTTTCTTT.

The chain is built from TRBV5-4 and TRBJ2-7; TRBD2 is a possible D gene (6 bases). V lost 4 bases to trimming and J lost 4 bases, with 12 bases between them. Germline values: CDR1 SGHNT, CDR2 YYREEE (reference sequence). The CDR3 runs to 13 residues. CDR3 protein: CASSPPGGYEQYF. Written as DNA, the CDR3 is TGTGCCAGCAGCCCCCCAGGAGGGTACGAGCAGTACTTC.

This chain links TRBV18 with TRBJ2-3; TRBD2 matches 7 bases. The J segment lost 4 bases and the V segment lost 1 base, leaving 5 bases of the junction unmatched. In germline, CDR1 is KGHSH, CDR2 LQKENI. The CDR3 extends over 15 amino acids. The DNA of the CDR3 is TGTGCCAGCTCACCACGGTCTAGCGGACCAGATACGCAGTATTTT. Amino acid sequence: CASSPRSSGPDTQYF.

This chain uses TRBV9 with TRBJ2-1; 7 nucleotides line up with TRBD1. In germline, CDR1 is SGDLS, CDR2 YYNGEE. V shed 4 bases and J 2 bases; nucleotides not matched to a gene: 12. This CDR3 region has 17 residues. Here the CDR3 DNA reads TGTGCCAGCAGCCCAATTAACAGGGGTAGGGCCTACAATGAGCAGTTCTTC. Protein sequence: CASSPINRGRAYNEQFF. Drawing the rest from reference TRBV9 and TRBJ2-1, the complete variable domain is DSGVTQTPKHLITATGQRVTLRCSPRSGDLSVYWYQQSLDQGLQFLIQYYNGEERAKGNILERFSAQQFPDLHSELNLSSLELGDSALYFCASSPINRGRAYNEQFFGPGTRLTVL.